This T cell receptor beta chain was captured in a study of T cell changes during pregnancy in multiple sclerosis. Clones were sequenced by immunoSEQ multiplex PCR, and TCRdb holds only the in-frame ones, with some missing. Here the sample spans some 39,000 clones, under 95% being singletons. V was trimmed by 6 bases and J by 3 bases, leaving 9 bases between them. The CDR3 loop spans 11 amino acids. Germline loops: CDR1 SQVTM, CDR2 ANQGSEA. This chain joins TRBV29-1 and TRBJ2-7, with a weak D call TRBD1 (5 bases). The input for sequencing was CD4+ T cells from peripheral blood mononuclear cells, taken in the second trimester of pregnancy. The receptor was isolated from a female donor in good health, enrolled as a control in a pregnancy study. CDR3 nucleotide sequence: TGCAGCGTCCAAGACAGCTACGAGCAGTACTTC. Its translation: CSVQDSYEQYF.